These 19 T cell receptor beta chains were all obtained from the same sample, sequenced in a study of blood T cell repertoires in COVID-19. This table comes from immunoSEQ multiplex PCR, and its TCRdb copy is limited to in-frame clones, with some not included. This table has about 480,000 clones, over 75% appearing once. The sequenced sample was PBMCs or T cells enriched from blood (not recorded which). Receptors were obtained from a woman in her thirties or forties who had recovered from COVID-19.

V is TRBV29-1 and J is TRBJ1-2; 7 nucleotides agree with TRBD1. Germline-derived CDR1 and CDR2 are SQVTM and ANQGSEA. This CDR3 is 12 amino acids long. Germline trimming cut 7 bases from V and 5 bases from J; bases unmatched to any gene: 7. Here the CDR3 DNA reads TGCAGCGCCGGACAGGACGGGTATGGCTACACCTTC. This encodes CSAGQDGYGYTF.

There are a few counts of this clone. V gene TRBV29-1 combines with J gene TRBJ1-2, with 7 bases lining up with TRBD1. Germline CDR1 is SQVTM and CDR2 is ANQGSEA. With 6 bases clipped from V and 4 bases from J, the junction kept 11 bases outside the gene matches. The length of the CDR3 is 14 residues. CDR3 bases: TGCAGCGTCTCTCCGGGACAGACTACCTATGGCTACACCTTC. Translation gives CSVSPGQTTYGYTF.

The gene calls are TRBV10-3 and TRBJ2-1, with 8 bases matching TRBD2. Germline V gene lookup returns CDR1 ENHRY and CDR2 SYGVKD. The CDR3 is 13 amino acids. V was clipped by 10 bases and J by 9 bases; unmatched bases: 11. CDR3 in DNA: TGTGCCAGCACCGCGGGGGGAGTAGGTGAGCAGTTCTTC. Its translation is CASTAGGVGEQFF.

This chain joins TRBV10-3 and TRBJ1-2; 7 bases line up with TRBD1. V shed 10 bases and J 8 bases; nucleotides not matched to a gene: 10. From germline, CDR1 is ENHRY and CDR2 SYGVKD. This CDR3 contains 12 residues. CDR3 coding DNA: TGTGCCACCTTCGACAGGGAGGTAGGCTACACCTTC. Protein product: CATFDREVGYTF.

This chain links TRBV5-8 with TRBJ2-5; D is unresolved. CDR3 length equals 15 residues. Germline CDR1 and CDR2: SGHTS and YDEGEE. Trimming pared 0 bases from V and 2 bases from J, leaving 11 bases between. The CDR3 DNA sequence: TGTGCCAGCAGCTTGGGCCTAGGCGGACAAGAGACCCAGTACTTC. Its translation is CASSLGLGGQETQYF.

The chain is built from TRBV29-1 and TRBJ2-5; D might be TRBD2 (6 bases). The V and J ends lost 6 bases and 3 bases respectively, with 14 bases between them. In germline, CDR1 is SQVTM, CDR2 ANQGSEA. CDR3 length equals 13 residues. The CDR3 nucleotides are TGCAGCGTCCAAGGGACTGCGGAAGAGACCCAGTACTTC. Amino acid sequence: CSVQGTAEETQYF. Full variable domain (rest looked up from reference TRBV29-1 and TRBJ2-5): SAVISQKPSRDICQRGTSLTIQCQVDSQVTMMFWYRQQPGQSLTLIATANQGSEATYESGFVIDKFPISRPNLTFSTLTVSNMSPEDSSIYLCSVQGTAEETQYFGPGTRLLVL.

The chain couples TRBV11-3 to TRBJ2-7; TRBD1 is a possible D gene (6 bases). The CDR3 covers 16 residues. Germline V gene data show CDR1 as SGHNT and CDR2 as YENEEA. V dropped 4 bases and J dropped 1 base, with 17 bases sitting between them. CDR3 DNA sequence: TGTGCCAGCAGCTCCTCACAGGGACACGGATCCTACGAGCAGTACTTC. Amino acids: CASSSSQGHGSYEQYF.

The chain couples TRBV10-1 to TRBJ1-2, with D possibly TRBD1 on 6 matching bases. V was trimmed by 6 bases and J by 7 bases, leaving 12 bases between them. The CDR3 is 12 residues long. Germline assignment: CDR1 WNHNN and CDR2 SYGVQD (reference sequence). The CDR3 reads CASSATGFGYTF. CDR3 in DNA: TGCGCCAGCAGCGCGACAGGCTTTGGCTACACCTTC.

The rearrangement joins TRBV11-2 to TRBJ2-1; TRBD2 matches at 10 bases. CDR3 size: 16 residues. Unmatched junction bases numbered 8, after V lost 1 base and J lost 8 bases. The germline V gene has CDR1 SGHAT and CDR2 FQNNGV. The DNA of the CDR3 is TGTGCCAGCAGCTTAGGGCCTAGCGGGAGTGGGTATGAGCAGTTCTTC. It is translated as CASSLGPSGSGYEQFF. Variable domain in full (rest from reference TRBV11-2 and TRBJ2-1): EAGVAQSPRYKIIEKRQSVAFWCNPISGHATLYWYQQILGQGPKLLIQFQNNGVVDDSQLPKDRFSAERLKGVDSTLKIQPAKLEDSAVYLCASSLGPSGSGYEQFFGPGTRLTVL.

The chain joins TRBV7-2 to TRBJ2-3; D not certain. CDR3 length: 11 amino acids. Germline-derived CDR1 and CDR2 are SGHTA and FQGNSA. The V and J ends lost 4 bases and 8 bases respectively, with 7 bases between them. CDR3 nucleotides: TGTGCCAGCAGCTCTGCCGGTACGCAGTATTTT. Amino acids: CASSSAGTQYF.

This clone was recorded once. CDR3 sequence (DNA): TGTGCCAGCAGCCCTTCTAGCGGGATCTGGTATTTT. It translates to CASSPSSGIWYF. The J gene is TRBJ2-3, the V gene TRBV7-2; 9 bases match TRBD2. CDR3 length: 12 amino acids. Germline trimming cut 5 bases from V and 14 bases from J; bases unmatched to any gene: 8. In germline, CDR1 is SGHTA, CDR2 FQGNSA.

CDR3 protein: CASGLISGTGYVQPQHF. The CDR3 coding sequence is TGTGCTAGTGGTTTAATCTCAGGGACAGGGTACGTTCAGCCCCAGCATTTT. The J gene is TRBJ1-5, the V gene TRBV12-5; TRBD1 agrees at 9 bases. The germline V gene has CDR1 LGHNT and CDR2 FRNRAP. V trimming: 3 bases; J trimming: 6 bases; junction bases outside the gene matches: 12. The CDR3 contains 17 residues. Filled out from reference TRBV12-5 and TRBJ1-5, the complete variable domain reads DARVTQTPRHKVTEMGQEVTMRCQPILGHNTVFWYRQTMMQGLELLAYFRNRAPLDDSGMPKDRFSAEMPDATLATLKIQPSEPRDSAVYFCASGLISGTGYVQPQHFGDGTRLSIL.

The chain combines TRBV10-3 with TRBJ1-1; D may be TRBD1 (6 bases). Trimming removed 8 bases at V and 4 bases at J, with 14 bases between. Germline CDR1 and CDR2: ENHRY and SYGVKD. The CDR3 runs to 13 residues. Here the CDR3 DNA reads TGTGCCATCGAAGGGGGAGGGGGCACTGAAGCTTTCTTT. Translated: CAIEGGGGTEAFF.

This chain uses TRBV7-8 with TRBJ1-6; perhaps TRBD1 as D (5 bases). CDR3 length equals 15 residues. Trimming stripped 2 bases from V and 9 bases from J, with 14 bases between. In germline, CDR1 is SGHVS, CDR2 FQNEAQ. The CDR3 reads CASSLNQGTSSPLHF. DNA of the CDR3: TGTGCCAGCAGCTTAAATCAGGGAACGAGTTCACCCCTCCACTTT.

The chain joins TRBV19 to TRBJ2-7, with TRBD1 matching over 10 bases. With 5 bases clipped from V and 2 bases from J, the junction kept 6 bases outside the gene matches. CDR1 is LNHDA and CDR2 is SQIVND in the germline V gene (reference sequence). The CDR3 sequence is 15 residues long. The CDR3 spells CASSPGQGVPYEQYF. Written as DNA, the CDR3 is TGTGCCAGTAGTCCTGGACAGGGGGTCCCCTACGAGCAGTACTTC.

The J gene is TRBJ1-1, the V gene TRBV5-1; 8 bases line up with TRBD1. Germline V gene data show CDR1 as SGHRS and CDR2 as YFSETQ. Trimming cost V 8 bases and J 5 bases; bases outside gene matches: 5. The CDR3 loop spans 12 amino acids. The chain's CDR3 is CASARGRTEAFF. CDR3 nucleotide sequence: TGCGCCAGTGCCAGGGGGCGGACTGAAGCTTTCTTT.

This clone was seen a single time. The chain joins TRBV2 to TRBJ1-1, with TRBD1 matching 9 bases. This CDR3 is built from 14 residues. Germline V gives CDR1 SNHLY, CDR2 FYNNEI. The J segment lost 4 bases and the V segment lost 6 bases, leaving 6 bases of the junction unmatched. The CDR3 DNA reads TGTGCCAGCAGCGGACAGGGGAGGTTCACTGAAGCTTTCTTT. Protein product: CASSGQGRFTEAFF.

This chain joins TRBV29-1 and TRBJ2-1, with 8 bases matching TRBD1. Germline values: CDR1 SQVTM, CDR2 ANQGSEA. This CDR3 contains 15 residues. J was trimmed by 3 bases and V by 2 bases; bases with no gene match: 6. This CDR3 is CSVEWQGAFYNEQFF. The CDR3 nucleotides read TGCAGCGTTGAATGGCAGGGGGCTTTCTACAATGAGCAGTTCTTC.

The V call is TRBV5-1, the J call TRBJ1-6; a possible D gene is TRBD1 (5 bases). The V gene's germline CDR1 is SGHRS and CDR2 YFSETQ. Trimming pared 4 bases from V and 5 bases from J, leaving 7 bases between. This CDR3 has 13 residues. The CDR3 here is CASSRGDNSPLHF. The CDR3 nucleotides read TGCGCCAGCAGCCGGGGGGATAATTCACCCCTCCACTTT. The entire variable domain, with the rest obtained from reference TRBV5-1 and TRBJ1-6, is as follows: KAGVTQTPRYLIKTRGQQVTLSCSPISGHRSVSWYQQTPGQGLQFLFEYFSETQRNKGNFPGRFSGRQFSNSRSEMNVSTLELGDSALYLCASSRGDNSPLHFGNGTRLTVT.